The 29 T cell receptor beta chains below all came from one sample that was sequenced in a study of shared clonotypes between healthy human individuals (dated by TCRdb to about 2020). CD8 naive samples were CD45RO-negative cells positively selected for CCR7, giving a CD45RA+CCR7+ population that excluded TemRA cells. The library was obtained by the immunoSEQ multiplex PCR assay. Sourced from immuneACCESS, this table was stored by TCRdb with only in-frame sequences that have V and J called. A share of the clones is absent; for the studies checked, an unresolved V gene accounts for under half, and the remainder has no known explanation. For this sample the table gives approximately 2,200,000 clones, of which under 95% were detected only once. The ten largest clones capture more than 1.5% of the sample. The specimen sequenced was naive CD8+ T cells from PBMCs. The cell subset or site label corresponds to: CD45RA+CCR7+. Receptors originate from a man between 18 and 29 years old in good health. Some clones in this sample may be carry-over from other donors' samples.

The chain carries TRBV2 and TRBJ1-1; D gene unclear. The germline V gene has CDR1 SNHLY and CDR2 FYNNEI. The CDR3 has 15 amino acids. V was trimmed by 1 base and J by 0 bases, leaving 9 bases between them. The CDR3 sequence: CASSEDLGVNTEAFF. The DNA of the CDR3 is TGTGCCAGCAGTGAAGACCTGGGAGTGAACACTGAAGCTTTCTTT.

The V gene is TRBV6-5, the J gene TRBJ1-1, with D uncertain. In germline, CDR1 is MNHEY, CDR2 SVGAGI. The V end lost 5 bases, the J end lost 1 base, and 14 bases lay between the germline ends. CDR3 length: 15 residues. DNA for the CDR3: TGTGCCAGCAGTCGGTCCGGTTTATGGAACACTGAAGCTTTCTTT. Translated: CASSRSGLWNTEAFF.

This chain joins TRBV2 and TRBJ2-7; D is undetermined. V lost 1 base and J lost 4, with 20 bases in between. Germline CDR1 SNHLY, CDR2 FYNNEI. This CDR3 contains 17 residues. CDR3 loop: CASSEEEVYRIRYEQYF. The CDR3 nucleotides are TGTGCCAGCAGTGAAGAAGAGGTCTACCGAATTAGGTACGAGCAGTACTTC. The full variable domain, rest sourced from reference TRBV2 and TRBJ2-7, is EPEVTQTPSHQVTQMGQEVILRCVPISNHLYFYWYRQILGQKVEFLVSFYNNEISEKSEIFDDQFSVERPDGSNFTLKIRSTKLEDSAMYFCASSEEEVYRIRYEQYFGPGTRLTVT.

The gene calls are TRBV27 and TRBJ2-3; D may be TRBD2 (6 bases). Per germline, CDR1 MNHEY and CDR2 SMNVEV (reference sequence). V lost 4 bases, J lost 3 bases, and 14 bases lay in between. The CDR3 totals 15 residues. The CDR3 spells CASSSAPGETDTQYF. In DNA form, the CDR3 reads TGTGCCAGCAGTTCGGCCCCGGGGGAAACAGATACGCAGTATTTT.

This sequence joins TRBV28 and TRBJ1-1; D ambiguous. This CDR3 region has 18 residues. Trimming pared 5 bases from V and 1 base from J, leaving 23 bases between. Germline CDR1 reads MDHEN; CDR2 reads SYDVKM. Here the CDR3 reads CASSISQNIQWRNTEAFF. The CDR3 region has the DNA TGTGCCAGCAGTATTTCCCAAAACATCCAGTGGAGGAACACTGAAGCTTTCTTT.

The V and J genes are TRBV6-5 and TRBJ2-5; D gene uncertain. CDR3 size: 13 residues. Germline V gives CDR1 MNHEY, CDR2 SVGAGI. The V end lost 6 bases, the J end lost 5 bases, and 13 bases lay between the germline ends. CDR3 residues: CASSPAAWETQYF. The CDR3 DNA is TGTGCCAGCAGCCCCGCGGCTTGGGAGACCCAGTACTTC.

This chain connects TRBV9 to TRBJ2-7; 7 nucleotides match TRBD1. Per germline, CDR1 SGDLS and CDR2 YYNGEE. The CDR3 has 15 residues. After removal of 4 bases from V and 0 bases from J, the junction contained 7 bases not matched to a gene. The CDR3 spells CASSPGDSSSYEQYF. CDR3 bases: TGTGCCAGCAGCCCAGGGGACAGTAGCTCCTACGAGCAGTACTTC.

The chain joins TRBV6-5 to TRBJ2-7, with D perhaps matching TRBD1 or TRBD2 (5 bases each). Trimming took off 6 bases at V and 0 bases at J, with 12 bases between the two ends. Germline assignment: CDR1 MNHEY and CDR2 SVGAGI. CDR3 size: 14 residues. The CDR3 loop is CASRRGVPSYEQYF. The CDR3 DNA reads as TGTGCCAGCAGGAGGGGAGTCCCCTCCTACGAGCAGTACTTC.

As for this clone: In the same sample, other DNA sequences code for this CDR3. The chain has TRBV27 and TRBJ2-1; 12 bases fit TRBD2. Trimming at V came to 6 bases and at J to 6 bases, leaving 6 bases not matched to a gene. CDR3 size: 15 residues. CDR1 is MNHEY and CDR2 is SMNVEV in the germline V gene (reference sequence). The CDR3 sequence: CASSLTSGSLNEQFF. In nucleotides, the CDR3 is TGTGCCAGCAGCCTGACTAGCGGGAGTCTCAATGAGCAGTTCTTC.

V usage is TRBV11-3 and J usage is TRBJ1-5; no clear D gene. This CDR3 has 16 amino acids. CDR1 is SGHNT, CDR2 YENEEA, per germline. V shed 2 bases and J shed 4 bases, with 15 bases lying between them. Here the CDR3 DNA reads TGTGCCAGCAGCTTATCTCGGACGGTAAGTAATCAGCCCCAGCATTTT. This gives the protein CASSLSRTVSNQPQHF.

CDR3 sequence: CASSLGTGQFF. The CDR3 DNA follows: TGTGCCAGCAGCTTGGGGACCGGGCAGTTCTTC. The J gene is TRBJ2-1, the V gene TRBV5-6; D gene unclear. Germline V gene data show CDR1 as SGHDT and CDR2 as YYEEEE. Trimming cost V 0 bases and J 12 bases, with 7 bases left between them. The CDR3 covers 11 residues.

The CDR3 nucleotides are TGTGCCAGCAGGACCGGGACAGGGGGCCAAGAGACCCAGTACTTC. This encodes CASRTGTGGQETQYF. The chain carries TRBV27 and TRBJ2-5; TRBD1 agrees at 11 bases. CDR1 is MNHEY, CDR2 SMNVEV, per germline (reference sequence). This CDR3 is 15 amino acids long. Trimming cost V 6 bases and J 1 base; bases outside gene matches: 4.

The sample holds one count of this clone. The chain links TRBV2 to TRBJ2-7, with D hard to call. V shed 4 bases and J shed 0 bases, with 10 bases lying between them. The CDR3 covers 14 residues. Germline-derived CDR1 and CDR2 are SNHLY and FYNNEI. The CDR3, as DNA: TGTGCCAGCAGTGGGACGGTAAACTCCTACGAGCAGTACTTC. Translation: CASSGTVNSYEQYF. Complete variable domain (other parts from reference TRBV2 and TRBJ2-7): EPEVTQTPSHQVTQMGQEVILRCVPISNHLYFYWYRQILGQKVEFLVSFYNNEISEKSEIFDDQFSVERPDGSNFTLKIRSTKLEDSAMYFCASSGTVNSYEQYFGPGTRLTVT.

The CDR3 DNA follows: TGTGCCAGCAGCTTAGAAAAGGACTGGCCCACAGATACGCAGTATTTT. It yields the protein CASSLEKDWPTDTQYF. The chain employs TRBV7-9 and TRBJ2-3; weak D call: TRBD2 (5 bases). Germline V gene data show CDR1 as SEHNR and CDR2 as FQNEAQ (reference sequence). The CDR3 runs 16 residues. V lost 1 base and J lost 2, with 13 bases in between.

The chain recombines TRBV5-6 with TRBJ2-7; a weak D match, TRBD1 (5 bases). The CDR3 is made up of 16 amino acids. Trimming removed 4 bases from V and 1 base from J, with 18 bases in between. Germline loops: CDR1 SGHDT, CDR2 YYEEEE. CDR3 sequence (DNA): TGTGCCAGCAGCCCCGAGCCGTCGACAGAGTCCTACGAGCAGTACTTC. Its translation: CASSPEPSTESYEQYF.

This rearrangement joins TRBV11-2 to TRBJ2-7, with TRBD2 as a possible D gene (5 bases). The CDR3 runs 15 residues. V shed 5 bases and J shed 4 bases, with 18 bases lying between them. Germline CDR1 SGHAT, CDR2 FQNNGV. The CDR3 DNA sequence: TGTGCCAGCAGCGGACCATCGAGGGCCGGGTACGAGCAGTACTTC. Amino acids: CASSGPSRAGYEQYF.

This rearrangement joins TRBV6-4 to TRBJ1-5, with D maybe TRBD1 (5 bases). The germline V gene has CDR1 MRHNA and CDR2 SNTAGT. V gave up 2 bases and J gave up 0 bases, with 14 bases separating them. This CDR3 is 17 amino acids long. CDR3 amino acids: CASSDTGGAYSNQPQHF. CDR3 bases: TGTGCCAGCAGTGACACCGGAGGGGCTTATAGCAATCAGCCCCAGCATTTT.

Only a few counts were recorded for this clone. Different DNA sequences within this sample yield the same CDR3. The CDR3 spells CASSLGGAEAFF. The DNA of the CDR3 is TGTGCCAGCAGCTTGGGCGGTGCTGAAGCTTTCTTT. The chain joins TRBV7-9 to TRBJ1-1; no firm D call. Trimming removed 3 bases from V and 6 bases from J, with 8 bases in between. The CDR3 has 12 amino acids. CDR1 is SEHNR, CDR2 FQNEAQ, per germline (reference sequence).

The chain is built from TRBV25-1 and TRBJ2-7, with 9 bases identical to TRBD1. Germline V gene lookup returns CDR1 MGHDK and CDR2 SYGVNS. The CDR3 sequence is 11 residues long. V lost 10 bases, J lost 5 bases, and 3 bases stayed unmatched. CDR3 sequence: CAIDRGNEQYF. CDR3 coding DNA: TGTGCCATCGACAGGGGGAACGAGCAGTACTTC.

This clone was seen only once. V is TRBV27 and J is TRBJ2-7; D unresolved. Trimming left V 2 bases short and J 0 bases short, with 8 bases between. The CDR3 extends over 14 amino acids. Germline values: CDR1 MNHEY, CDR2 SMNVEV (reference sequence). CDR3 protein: CASSLGLSSYEQYF. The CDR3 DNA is TGTGCCAGCAGTTTAGGGCTGAGCTCCTACGAGCAGTACTTC.

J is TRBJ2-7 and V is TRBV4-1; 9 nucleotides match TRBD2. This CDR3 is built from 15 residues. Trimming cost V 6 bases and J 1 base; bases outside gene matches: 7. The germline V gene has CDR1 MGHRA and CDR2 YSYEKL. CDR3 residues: CASSPAAGGSYEQYF. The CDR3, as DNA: TGCGCCAGCAGTCCAGCAGCGGGAGGATCCTACGAGCAGTACTTC.

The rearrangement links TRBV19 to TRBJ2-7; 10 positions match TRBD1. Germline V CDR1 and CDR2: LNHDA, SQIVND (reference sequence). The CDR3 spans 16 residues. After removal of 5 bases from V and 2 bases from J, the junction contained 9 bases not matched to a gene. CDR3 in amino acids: CASSSYAGTGAYEQYF. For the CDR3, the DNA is TGTGCCAGTAGTTCCTACGCCGGGACAGGGGCCTACGAGCAGTACTTC.

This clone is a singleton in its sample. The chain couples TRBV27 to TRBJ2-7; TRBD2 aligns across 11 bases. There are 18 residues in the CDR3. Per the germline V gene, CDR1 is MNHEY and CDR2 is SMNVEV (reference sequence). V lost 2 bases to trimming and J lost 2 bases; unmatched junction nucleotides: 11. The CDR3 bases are TGTGCCAGCAGTTTACCAAAGACTAGCGGGGCGGTGCCCTACGAGCAGTACTTC. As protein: CASSLPKTSGAVPYEQYF.

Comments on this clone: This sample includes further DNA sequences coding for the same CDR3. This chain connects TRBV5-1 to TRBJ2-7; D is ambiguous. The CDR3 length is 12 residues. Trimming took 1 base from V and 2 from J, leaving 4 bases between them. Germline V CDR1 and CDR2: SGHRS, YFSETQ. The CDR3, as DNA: TGCGCCAGCAGCTTGTCCCCCTACGAGCAGTACTTC. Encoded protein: CASSLSPYEQYF.

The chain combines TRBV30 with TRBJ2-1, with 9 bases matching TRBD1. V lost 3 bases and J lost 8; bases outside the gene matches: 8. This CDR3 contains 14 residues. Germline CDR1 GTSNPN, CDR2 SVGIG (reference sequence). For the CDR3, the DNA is TGTGCCTGGAGCACCGGGACAGGGCTCCATGAGCAGTTCTTC. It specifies CAWSTGTGLHEQFF.

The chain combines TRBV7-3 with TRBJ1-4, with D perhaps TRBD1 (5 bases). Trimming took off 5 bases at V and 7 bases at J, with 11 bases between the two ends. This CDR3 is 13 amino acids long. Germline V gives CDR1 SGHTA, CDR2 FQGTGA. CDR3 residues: CASSAGRGEKLFF. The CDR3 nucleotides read TGTGCCAGCAGCGCGGGACGAGGTGAAAAACTGTTTTTT.

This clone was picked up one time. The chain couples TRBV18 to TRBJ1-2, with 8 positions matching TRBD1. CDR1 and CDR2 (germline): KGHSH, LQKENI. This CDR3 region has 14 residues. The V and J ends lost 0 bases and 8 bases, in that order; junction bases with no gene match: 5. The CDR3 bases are TGTGCCAGCTCACCACCCGGACAGGGAGGAGGCTACACCTTC. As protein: CASSPPGQGGGYTF.

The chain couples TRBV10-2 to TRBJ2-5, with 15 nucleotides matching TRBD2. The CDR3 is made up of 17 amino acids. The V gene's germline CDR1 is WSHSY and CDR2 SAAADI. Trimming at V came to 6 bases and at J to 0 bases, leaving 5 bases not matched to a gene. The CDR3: CASRTGLAGGNQETQYF. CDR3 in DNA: TGCGCCAGCAGGACGGGACTAGCGGGAGGAAACCAAGAGACCCAGTACTTC.

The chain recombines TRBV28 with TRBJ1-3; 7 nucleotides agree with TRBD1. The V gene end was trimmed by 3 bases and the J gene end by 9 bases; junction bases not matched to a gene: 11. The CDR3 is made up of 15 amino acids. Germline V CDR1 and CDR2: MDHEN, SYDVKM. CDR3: CASSLNDREIRTIYF. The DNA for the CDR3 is TGTGCCAGCAGTTTGAACGACAGGGAGATACGCACCATATATTTT.